Listed below are T cell receptor beta chains from one sample, sequenced in a study of T cell responses to AZD1222 COVID-19 vaccine. Only in-frame clones appear in the TCRdb table, and some are missing; sequencing was by immunoSEQ multiplex PCR. Here the sample spans around 270,000 clones, almost 95% being singletons. The sequenced sample was peripheral blood, obtained 28 days after the second AZD1222 dose. The source is an adult who received the AZD1222 COVID-19 vaccine. The CDR3 runs from the conserved cysteine through the conserved F or W. D genes are given only for firm matches. Clone size, where shown, is once, few, many, or a class for clones that have expanded.

J gene	D gene	clone size	V gene	CDR3 DNA	CDR3 protein
TRBJ2-3	-	once	TRBV5-4	TGTGCCAGCAGCCAGGCGGATAGAGTTTGGTCTGGAGATACGCAGTATTTT	CASSQADRVWSGDTQYF
TRBJ2-7	TRBD2	-	TRBV7-2	TGTGCCAGCAGCTTAGGGACTAGCGGGGGCTTCTACGAGCAGTACTTC	CASSLGTSGGFYEQYF
TRBJ1-2	-	-	TRBV28	TGTGCCAGCAGCTCGGACGGGGGGGATTATGGCTACACCTTC	CASSSDGGDYGYTF
TRBJ2-2	-	-	TRBV7-3	TGTGCCAGCAGCCTTCCCACCGGGGAGCTGTTTTTT	CASSLPTGELFF
TRBJ2-1	-	-	TRBV5-1	TGCGCCAGCAGCCCTACAGGGTGGGGAGGGGCAAATGAGCAGTTCTTC	CASSPTGWGGANEQFF
TRBJ2-7	TRBD2	few	TRBV4-1	TGCGCCAGCAGCCAGTTCGGACTAGCTCCCTACGAGCAGTACTTC	CASSQFGLAPYEQYF
TRBJ2-7	-	-	TRBV5-1	TGCGCCAGCTCCGGCACAACCTACGAGCAGTACTTC	CASSGTTYEQYF
TRBJ2-7	-	-	TRBV10-1	TGCGCCAGCAGGAAAGGGCAGCTAGGCTACGAGCAGTACTTC	CASRKGQLGYEQYF
TRBJ1-5	-	-	TRBV28	TGTGCCAGCAGTTTAATGACAGTTAGCAATCAGCCCCAGCATTTT	CASSLMTVSNQPQHF
TRBJ1-1	-	-	TRBV30	TGTGCCTGGAGTGTACGGGGACATGGAGGGGCTGAAGCTTTCTTT	CAWSVRGHGGAEAFF
TRBJ1-5	-	-	TRBV28	TGTGCCAGCAGTCGGGCAGCTTATCAGCCCCAGCATTTT	CASSRAAYQPQHF
TRBJ1-2	-	-	TRBV2	TGTGCCAGCAGCCCCGGACCGGAAGGCTACACCTTC	CASSPGPEGYTF